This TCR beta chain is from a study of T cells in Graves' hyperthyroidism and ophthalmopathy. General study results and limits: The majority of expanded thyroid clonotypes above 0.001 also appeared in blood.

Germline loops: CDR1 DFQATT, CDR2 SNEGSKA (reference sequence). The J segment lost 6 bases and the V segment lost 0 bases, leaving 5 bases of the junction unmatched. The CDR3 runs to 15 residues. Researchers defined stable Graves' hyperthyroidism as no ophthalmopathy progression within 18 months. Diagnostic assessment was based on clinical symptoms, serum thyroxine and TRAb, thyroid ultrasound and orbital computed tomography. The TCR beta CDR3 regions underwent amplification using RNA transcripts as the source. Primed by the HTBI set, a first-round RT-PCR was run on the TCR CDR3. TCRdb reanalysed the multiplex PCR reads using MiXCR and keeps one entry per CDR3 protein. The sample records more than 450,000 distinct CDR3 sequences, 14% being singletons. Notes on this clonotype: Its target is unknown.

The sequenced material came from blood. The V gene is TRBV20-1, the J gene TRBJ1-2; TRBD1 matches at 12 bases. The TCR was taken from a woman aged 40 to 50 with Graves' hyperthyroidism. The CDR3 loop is CSARDSGQGANGYTF. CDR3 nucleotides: TGCAGTGCTAGAGACTCGGGACAGGGGGCGAATGGCTACACCTTC.